The 10 T cell receptor beta chains below come from one sample, sequenced in a study of T cells in Graves' hyperthyroidism and ophthalmopathy. TCR beta CDR3 sequences were amplified from RNA transcripts. The HTBI set primed first-round TCR CDR3 RT-PCR. A single record per CDR3 protein comes from TCRdb applying MiXCR to the multiplex PCR reads. Of under 650,000 distinct CDR3 sequences listed, around 16% are singletons. Material for sequencing was blood. Every receptor here comes from a woman aged 25 to 45 with Graves' hyperthyroidism.

This clonotype was detected many times. For the CDR3, the DNA is TGTGCCAGCAGTTTATGGCGGGGAAACAATGAGCAGTTCTTC. As protein: CASSLWRGNNEQFF. The rearrangement joins TRBV28 to TRBJ2-1; D is perhaps TRBD2 (6 bases). Trimming removed 0 bases at V and 5 bases at J, with 8 bases between. CDR1 is MDHEN and CDR2 is SYDVKM in the germline V gene. The CDR3 contains 14 residues.

This clonotype was picked up a small number of times. The chain has TRBV9 and TRBJ2-3; D possibly corresponds to TRBD2 (5 bases). Germline values: CDR1 SGDLS, CDR2 YYNGEE. The length of the CDR3 is 16 residues. Trimming cost V 3 bases and J 0 bases, with 14 bases left between them. CDR3 sequence: CASSGRAQLSTDTQYF. The CDR3 DNA reads as TGTGCCAGCAGCGGGCGGGCCCAGCTCAGCACAGATACGCAGTATTTT.

This clonotype was seen many times. V is TRBV2 and J is TRBJ2-1; D ambiguous. The CDR3 spans 15 residues. Per germline, CDR1 SNHLY and CDR2 FYNNEI. V gave up 3 bases and J gave up 2 bases, with 11 bases separating them. CDR3 region: CASSEGGPTYNEQFF. The CDR3 bases are TGTGCCAGCAGTGAGGGCGGCCCCACCTACAATGAGCAGTTCTTC.

The genes are TRBV4-1 and TRBJ2-7, with TRBD2 identical over 10 bases. Trimming cost V 0 bases and J 4 bases; bases outside gene matches: 12. The CDR3 consists of 18 residues. Germline V gives CDR1 MGHRA, CDR2 YSYEKL. The CDR3 spells CASSQDLGRGLANYEQYF. In nucleotides, the CDR3 is TGCGCCAGCAGCCAAGATCTTGGGAGGGGACTAGCGAATTACGAGCAGTACTTC.

This clonotype appeared many times. The CDR3 reads CSASVTGTRYTEAFF. DNA of the CDR3: TGCAGTGCTTCCGTTACCGGGACAAGATACACTGAAGCTTTCTTT. This chain uses TRBV20-1 with TRBJ1-1; D possibly corresponds to TRBD1 (6 bases). Trimming took 5 bases from V and 3 from J, leaving 19 bases between them. The CDR3 has 15 amino acids. CDR1 DFQATT and CDR2 SNEGSKA come from the germline V gene (reference sequence).

This clonotype occurred many times. CDR3 region: CASSSQTGSRPQHF. The CDR3 DNA is TGTGCCAGCAGTTCGCAGACGGGCAGCAGGCCCCAGCATTTT. The chain has TRBV28 and TRBJ1-5; D uncertain. Trimming stripped 4 bases from V and 9 bases from J, with 16 bases between. The CDR3 runs to 14 residues. The V gene's germline CDR1 is MDHEN and CDR2 SYDVKM.

V is TRBV12-3 or TRBV12-4 and J is TRBJ2-7; D perhaps matches TRBD1 (5 bases). The CDR3 sequence is 13 residues long. Trimming pared 7 bases from V and 0 bases from J, leaving 10 bases between. The CDR3 loop reads CASKDTSSYEQYF. For the CDR3, the DNA is TGTGCCAGCAAGGACACGAGCTCCTACGAGCAGTACTTC.

The sample holds a few counts of this clonotype. J is TRBJ1-2 and V is TRBV5-6; D gene ambiguous. There are 15 residues in the CDR3. The V end was cut by 0 bases, the J end by 4 bases, with 13 bases between. Germline lookup yields CDR1 SGHDT and CDR2 YYEEEE. CDR3 loop: CASSLAAGTVYGYTF. The CDR3 bases are TGTGCCAGCAGCTTGGCCGCGGGAACAGTCTATGGCTACACCTTC.

This clonotype was seen repeatedly, ten times or more. The chain joins TRBV3-1 to TRBJ2-3, with 7 bases fitting TRBD1. This CDR3 is 15 amino acids long. Per germline, CDR1 LGHDT and CDR2 YNNKEL (reference sequence). Germline trimming cut 3 bases from V and 0 bases from J; bases unmatched to any gene: 3. CDR3 nucleotides: TGTGCCAGCAGCCACCGGGGACAGAGCACAGATACGCAGTATTTT. Translating gives CASSHRGQSTDTQYF.

At least ten counts were recorded for this clonotype. The chain combines TRBV28 with TRBJ2-7; 12 bases match TRBD2. Losses at the gene ends were 3 bases for V and 9 bases for J; bases not matched to a gene: 9. Looked up from germline, CDR1 is MDHEN and CDR2 is SYDVKM. CDR3 length equals 15 residues. CDR3 coding DNA: TGTGCCAGCAGTTTCGGACTAGCGGGAATTAAGTGGCAGTACTTC. Translating it yields CASSFGLAGIKWQYF. Using reference TRBV28 and TRBJ2-7 for the parts outside the CDR3, the full variable domain is DVKVTQSSRYLVKRTGEKVFLECVQDMDHENMFWYRQDPGLGLRLIYFSYDVKMKEKGDIPEGYSVSREKKERFSLILESASTNQTSMYLCASSFGLAGIKWQYFGPGTRLTVT.